This paragraph reports one T cell receptor beta chain. Its antigen is unknown. Patients who underwent sequencing had shown CD8+CD57+ cell expansion by flow cytometry. Blood came from patients not yet given any therapy. TCR beta VDJ and CDR3 profiling used genomic DNA as template. TCRdb analysed the reads with MiXCR anew, one entry per CDR3 protein. In the table there are approximately 150,000 distinct CDR3 sequences, roughly 43% of which are singletons. The sample originates from a study of CD8+CD57+ T cells in acquired aplastic anemia. Study in general: Mean DNA quantity obtained from sorted CD4+ and CD8+ cells was about 3.5 ug.

Study findings and constraints: No significant patient-versus-control difference appeared in CD8+ Simpson's diversity. Patients shared some 30 CD8+ CDR3 sequences with controls.

Trimming removed 2 bases at V and 7 bases at J, with 11 bases between. The CDR3 extends over 13 amino acids. The germline V gene encodes CDR1 LGHDT and CDR2 YNNKEL (reference sequence). Specimen: sorted CD4+, CD8+, or CD8+CD57+ T cells (not recorded which) from PBMCs. The chain has TRBV3-1 and TRBJ1-2; a weak D match, TRBD1 (5 bases). The source is a human donor with aplastic anemia. The CDR3 protein is CASSQLGGGGYTF. In DNA, the CDR3 is TGTGCCAGCAGCCAACTGGGGGGGGGTGGCTACACCTTC.